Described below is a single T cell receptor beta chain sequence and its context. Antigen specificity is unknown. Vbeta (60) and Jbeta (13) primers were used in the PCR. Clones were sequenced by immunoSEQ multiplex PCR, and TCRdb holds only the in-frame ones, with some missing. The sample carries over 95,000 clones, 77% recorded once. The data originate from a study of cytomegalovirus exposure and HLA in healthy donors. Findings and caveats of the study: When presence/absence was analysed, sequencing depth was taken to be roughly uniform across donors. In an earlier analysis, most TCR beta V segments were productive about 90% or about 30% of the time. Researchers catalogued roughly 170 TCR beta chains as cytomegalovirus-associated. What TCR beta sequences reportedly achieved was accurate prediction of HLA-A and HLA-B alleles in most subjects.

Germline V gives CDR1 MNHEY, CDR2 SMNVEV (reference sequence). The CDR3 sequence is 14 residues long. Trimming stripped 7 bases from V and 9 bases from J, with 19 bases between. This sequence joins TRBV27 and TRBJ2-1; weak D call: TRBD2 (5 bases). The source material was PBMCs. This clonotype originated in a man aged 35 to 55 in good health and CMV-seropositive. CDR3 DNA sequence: TGTGCCAGCATAAGGTCCGGGGAGAGGCGTGAGCAGTTCTTC. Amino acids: CASIRSGERREQFF.